This section outlines one TCR beta chain sequence together with its context. PCR used 60 Vbeta primers and 13 Jbeta primers. Measured with immunoSEQ multiplex PCR; TCRdb has only the in-frame clones, and not every one. This table has 140,000 to 150,000 clones, roughly four fifths appearing once. The sample comes from a study of cytomegalovirus exposure and HLA in healthy donors. CDR1 MGHDK and CDR2 SYGVNS come from the germline V gene. The CDR3 has 16 amino acids. Trimming removed 0 bases at V and 7 bases at J, with 15 bases between. The V and J genes are TRBV25-1 and TRBJ1-4; D is possibly TRBD1 (5 bases). This sequence originates from a woman aged 60-75 years in good health and CMV-seropositive. The sequencing sample was made of PBMCs. In DNA form, the CDR3 reads TGTGCCAGCAGTGAATACCCCGGGGGTATGAGTGAAAAACTGTTTTTT. Protein: CASSEYPGGMSEKLFF.